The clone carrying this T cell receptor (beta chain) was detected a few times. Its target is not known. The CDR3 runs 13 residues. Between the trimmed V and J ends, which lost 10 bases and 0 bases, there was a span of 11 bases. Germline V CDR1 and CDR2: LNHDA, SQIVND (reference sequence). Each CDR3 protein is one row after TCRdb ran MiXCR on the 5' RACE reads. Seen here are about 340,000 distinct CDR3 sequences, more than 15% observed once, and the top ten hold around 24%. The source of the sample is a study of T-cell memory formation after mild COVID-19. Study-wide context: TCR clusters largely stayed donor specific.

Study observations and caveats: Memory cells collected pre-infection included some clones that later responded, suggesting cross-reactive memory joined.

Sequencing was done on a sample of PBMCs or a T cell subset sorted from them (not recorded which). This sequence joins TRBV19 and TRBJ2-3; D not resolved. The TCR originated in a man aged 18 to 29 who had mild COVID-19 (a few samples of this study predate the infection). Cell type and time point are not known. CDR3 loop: CATGRFSTDTQYF. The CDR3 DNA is TGTGCCACCGGGCGGTTTAGCACAGATACGCAGTATTTT.